Detailed here is one T cell receptor (beta chain). At one of its ends the junction is not consistent with the germline gene, which may arise from a read error. The germline V gene encodes CDR1 SGHDT and CDR2 YYEEEE. This CDR3 comprises 15 residues. Original analysis: Filtering differed for immunoSEQ, which gave only junction sequences without quality scores. Assay used: immunoSEQ multiplex PCR; TCRdb lists only in-frame clones, some missing. D and trimming come from the DNA, and the V and J calls and clone size come from that table. There are around 1.5 million clones in the sample; approximately 98% occur only once, and roughly 0.4% lies in the top ten. This sample is part of a study of shared clonotypes between healthy human individuals.

This sequence joins TRBV5-6 and TRBJ2-5; D perhaps matches TRBD2 (5 bases). This clonotype was sampled from a man aged 25 to 40 in good health. The sample consisted of naive CD4+ T cells sorted from blood. This sample's subset: CD45RA+ positively selected. The CDR3 loop is CASSFRGLSREAQYF. The CDR3, as DNA: TGTGCCAGCAGCTTCCGCGGACTGTCAAGAGAGGCCCAGTACTTC.